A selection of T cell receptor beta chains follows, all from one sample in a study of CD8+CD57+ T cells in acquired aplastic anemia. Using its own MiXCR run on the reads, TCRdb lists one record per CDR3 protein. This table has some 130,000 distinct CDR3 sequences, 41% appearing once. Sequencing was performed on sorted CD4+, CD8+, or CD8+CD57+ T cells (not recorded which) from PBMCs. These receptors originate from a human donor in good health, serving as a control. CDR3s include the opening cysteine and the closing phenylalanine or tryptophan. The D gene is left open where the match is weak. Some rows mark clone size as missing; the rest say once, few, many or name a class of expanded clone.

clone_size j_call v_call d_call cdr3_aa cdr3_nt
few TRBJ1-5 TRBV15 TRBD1 CATSRGSQGVSNQPQHF TGTGCCACCAGCAGAGGAAGCCAGGGGGTAAGCAATCAGCCCCAGCATTTT
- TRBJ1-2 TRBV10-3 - CAIRGTKQAGYTF TGTGCCATCAGAGGGACAAAGCAAGCTGGCTACACCTTC
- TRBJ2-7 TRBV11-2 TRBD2 CASSLTSGNDEQYF TGTGCCAGCAGCTTAACTAGCGGGAACGACGAGCAGTACTTC
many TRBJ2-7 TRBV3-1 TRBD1 CASSQDRTGGNEQYF TGTGCCAGCAGCCAAGATCGGACAGGGGGCAATGAGCAGTACTTC
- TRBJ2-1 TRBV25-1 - CACSARAAGGLNEQFF -
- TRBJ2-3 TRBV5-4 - CASSLEARDTQYF TGTGCCAGCAGCTTGGAGGCTCGAGATACGCAGTATTTT
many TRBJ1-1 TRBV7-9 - CASFGVKNTEAFF TGTGCCAGCTTTGGGGTAAAGAACACTGAAGCTTTCTTT
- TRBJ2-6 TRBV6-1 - CASSEVRAAITGANVLTF TGTGCCAGCAGTGAAGTCAGGGCAGCTATAACTGGGGCCAACGTCCTGACTTTC
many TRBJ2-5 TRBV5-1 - CASSLVTGETQYF TGCGCCAGCAGCTTGGTTACGGGAGAGACCCAGTACTTC
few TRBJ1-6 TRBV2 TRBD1 CASTAGQGGSPLHF TGTGCCAGCACCGCGGGACAGGGAGGTTCACCCCTCCACTTT
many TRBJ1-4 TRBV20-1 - CSARATDEKLFF TGCAGTGCTAGAGCTACCGATGAAAAACTGTTTTTT
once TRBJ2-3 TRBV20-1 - CSAQFRFWTDTQYF TGCAGTGCACAGTTTAGGTTTTGGACAGATACGCAGTATTTT
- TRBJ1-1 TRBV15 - CATSSGPYTEAFF TGTGCCACCAGCTCAGGGCCCTACACTGAAGCTTTCTTT
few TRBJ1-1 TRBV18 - CASSQTGFGVSMNTEAFF TGTGCCAGCTCACAGACAGGCTTTGGGGTTTCGATGAACACTGAAGCTTTCTTT
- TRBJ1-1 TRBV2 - CASSVGPPLNTEAFF TGTGCCAGCAGTGTCGGGCCACCCCTGAACACTGAAGCTTTCTTT
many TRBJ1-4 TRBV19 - CASSIGEGVEKLFF TGTGCCAGTAGTATTGGGGAAGGTGTCGAAAAACTGTTTTTT
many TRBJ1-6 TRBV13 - CASSFGPVYNSPLHF TGTGCCAGCAGCTTCGGACCCGTGTATAATTCACCCCTCCACTTT
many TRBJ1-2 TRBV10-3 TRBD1 CASSLDRGQSNYGYTF TGTGCCAGCAGTTTGGACAGGGGGCAGTCTAACTATGGCTACACCTTC
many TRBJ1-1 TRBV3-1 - CASSPETGNTEAFF TGTGCCAGCAGCCCCGAAACAGGGAACACTGAAGCTTTCTTT
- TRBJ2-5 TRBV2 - CASSPRRWGLGTQYF TGTGCCAGCAGTCCCCGGAGGTGGGGGCTTGGGACCCAGTACTTC
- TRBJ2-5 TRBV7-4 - CASSWTGQETQYF TGTGCCAGCAGCTGGACGGGTCAAGAGACCCAGTACTTC
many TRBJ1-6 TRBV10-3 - CAISKQGLGDLSPLHF TGTGCCATCAGTAAACAGGGCCTAGGGGACCTTTCACCCCTCCACTTT
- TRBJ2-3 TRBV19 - CASKGGPTTDTQYF TGTGCCAGTAAAGGGGGACCAACCACAGATACGCAGTATTTT
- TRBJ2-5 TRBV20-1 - CSALDGKETQYF TGCAGTGCTTTGGACGGTAAAGAGACCCAGTACTTC
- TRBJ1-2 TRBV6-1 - CASSEGGGFLRGYTF TGTGCCAGCAGCGAGGGGGGGGGGTTCCTTCGTGGCTACACCTTC
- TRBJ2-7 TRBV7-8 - CASSLVGGGVYEQYF TGTGCCAGCAGCTTAGTAGGGGGTGGGGTCTACGAGCAGTACTTC
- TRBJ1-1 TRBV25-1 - CASRAGRGGEAFF TGTGCCAGCAGGGCAGGGCGGGGCGGTGAAGCTTTCTTT
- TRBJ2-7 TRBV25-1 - CATSDIQGEQYF TGTGCCACCAGTGATATCCAGGGCGAGCAGTACTTC
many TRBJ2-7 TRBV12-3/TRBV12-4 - CASSLRRGSNEQYF TGTGCCAGCAGTTTGCGCCGGGGCTCCAACGAGCAGTACTTC
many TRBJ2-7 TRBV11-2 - CASSLTYEQYF TGTGCCAGCAGCTTGACCTACGAGCAGTACTTC
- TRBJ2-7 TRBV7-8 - CASRPPVSYEQYF TGTGCCAGCAGGCCCCCTGTCAGCTACGAGCAGTACTTC
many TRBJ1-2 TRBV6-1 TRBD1 CASTLTGAWVYGYTF TGTGCCAGCACCCTTACAGGGGCCTGGGTCTATGGCTACACCTTC
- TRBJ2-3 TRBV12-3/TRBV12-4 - CASSINPGTDTQYF TGTGCCAGCAGCATTAACCCAGGGACAGATACGCAGTATTTT
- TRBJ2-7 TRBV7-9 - CASSLVRGHEQYF TGTGCCAGCAGCTTAGTACGTGGGCACGAGCAGTACTTC
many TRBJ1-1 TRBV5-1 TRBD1 CASRQQGATEAFF TGCGCCAGCAGACAGCAGGGGGCCACTGAAGCTTTCTTT
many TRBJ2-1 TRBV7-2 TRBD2 CASSPRTSGGVEQFF TGTGCCAGCAGCCCCCGGACTAGCGGGGGAGTCGAGCAGTTCTTC
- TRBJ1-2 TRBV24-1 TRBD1 CATSSGQASYTF TGTGCCACCAGTTCGGGACAGGCCAGCTACACCTTC
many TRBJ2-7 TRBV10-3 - CAISDLGEQYF TGTGCCATCAGTGACTTAGGGGAGCAGTACTTC
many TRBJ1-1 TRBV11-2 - CASSPRAGIEAFF TGTGCCAGCAGTCCTCGTGCTGGGATTGAAGCTTTCTTT
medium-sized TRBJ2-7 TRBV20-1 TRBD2 CSASGLLAGGGEQYF TGCAGTGCTAGCGGATTACTAGCGGGGGGAGGCGAGCAGTACTTC
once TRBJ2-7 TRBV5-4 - CASSFGLAYEQYF TGTGCCAGCAGCTTCGGTCTAGCCTACGAGCAGTACTTC
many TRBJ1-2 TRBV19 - CASSRGGNYGYTF TGTGCCAGTAGCAGGGGAGGGAACTATGGCTACACCTTC